The T cell receptor (beta chain) under discussion was sequenced for a study of cytomegalovirus exposure and HLA in healthy donors (dated by TCRdb to between 2016 and 2019). Turning to the overall study: An earlier analysis of more than 550 of the donors reported approximately 260 Gb of sequence data and around 120 million unique TCR beta sequences obtained from about 179 million T cells. The study used immunosequencing to profile the T cell repertoires of about 670 subjects and linked those repertoires to cytomegalovirus serostatus. The number of typed donors differed by locus: about 620-630 for A, B, C, DRB1 and DQB1; some 500 for DQA1; around 610 for DPA1; and approximately 450 for DPB1. A later genetic analysis took genome-wide SNP genotypes for about three fifths of the roughly 670 donors and used that subset as a discovery cohort. Alongside the repertoire data, information on donor age, sex, ethnicity and CMV serostatus was compiled. Across some 400 genotyped donors of the cohort, an average of roughly 250,000 unique TCR beta nucleotide sequences per donor were sequenced, and about a sixth of those sequences were non-productive. Several DR-DQ haplotypes were handled as single units for association and clustering because linkage in the cohort was strong. All discovery cohort repertoires had been generated using a single sequencing platform. A later analysis re-examined previously published TCR beta repertoires from about 670 donors and added high-resolution HLA genotyping to investigate patterns of TCR occurrence. In an earlier analysis of roughly 600 of the donors, high-throughput TCR beta sequencing was used to judge whether each TCR beta V gene segment behaved as functional or pseudogenic. The later analysis used no new phenotypic data to find candidate immune exposures, relying instead on TCR beta sequences and their occurrence across donors. A separate validation cohort of roughly 110 different subjects was used in addition to the roughly 700-subject first cohort. The study combined high-throughput TCR immunosequencing, statistical association of individual TCRs with disease status, and machine learning to predict cytomegalovirus infection status. The study aimed to test whether cataloging public T cell receptors could reveal signatures of past pathogen exposure. HLA typing covered class I and class II loci at four-digit resolution. Of the approximately 400 genotyped donors, approximately 82% fell in the genetic ancestry cluster associated with self-reported Caucasian donors. An early release covering 500 to 750 HLA-typed donors comprised about 310 gigabases of sequencing data and tens of millions of unique TCR sequences. Study-wide findings and limitations: Presence/absence analyses assumed roughly uniform sequencing depth across donors, an assumption that may not hold. Correlated functional status among segregating V segments might be attributable to linkage disequilibrium, but an unknown experimental factor could not be ruled out. Three of the identified cytomegalovirus-associated TCR beta chains were confirmed in vitro to be specific for cytomegalovirus antigens. A further reported finding was that TCR beta sequences accurately predicted the HLA-A and HLA-B alleles for most subjects in the first cohort. In a later analysis, the rate of TCR association differed among HLA loci, with DRB1 alleles having the most associated TCRs and HLA-C alleles having the fewest. The cohort was sequenced for TCR beta chains only, and without alpha or paired-chain data the features that could be detected were limited. At a false discovery rate of 0.05, a later analysis linked 16,000 or so TCR beta sequences to specific HLA alleles. The 87-base-pair reads could not distinguish some IMGT-functional V segments, including TRBV6-2 and TRBV6-3, so those segments were excluded. The only immune exposure information available for the cohort was CMV serostatus. Several of the top co-occurrence clusters appeared to be linked to parvovirus B19, influenza, CMV and Epstein-Barr virus, according to a later analysis. In a later analysis, HLA-associated TCR beta chains showed more clonal expansion and lower generation probabilities than non-associated chains that were equally common. The classifier was reported to diagnose cytomegalovirus status with high specificity and sensitivity in both the original cohort and the validation cohort. Because counts were too low, seventeen rarely observed V segments, including chromosome 9 orphons, were left out of the earlier analysis of some 640 of the donors. Most TCR sequences were observed very rarely across donors, whereas some public TCRs were present in many individuals. A cluster of highly shared sequence variants was judged likely to represent a technical artifact of the sequencing pipeline. Because some donors lacked HLA typing at each locus, the association tests relied only on the typed subset. Assigning TCR associations to individual alleles was difficult when HLA alleles, especially DR and DQ, strongly co-occurred. An association between a missense DCLRE1C variant and V-gene and J-gene trimming of TCR beta chains was found in a later genetic analysis and replicated in an independent cohort. An earlier analysis of 587 of the donors showed that most TCR beta V segments appeared in productive rearrangements either about 87% or about 30% of the time, which broadly matched IMGT annotations. A later genetic analysis reported fewer N-insertions in productive TCRs among donors in an Asian-associated ancestry cluster than the roughly 690-donor mean. The authors suggested that the approach could potentially be extended to other disease states and immunological phenotypes. According to a later analysis, most CMV-associated TCR beta chains appeared to be HLA-restricted, and the HLA associations seemed to be driven largely by CMV exposure. A total of fewer than 200 TCR beta chains were listed by the study as associated with cytomegalovirus.

The cohort consisted of fewer than 700 healthy bone marrow donors. At the time of sampling, all cohort members were nominally healthy, though unrecorded immune exposures were likely present. The donor was CMV seronegative and belonged to the group of several hundred seronegative cohort members. A peripheral blood sample was collected from each donor, and TCR beta sequencing was performed on peripheral blood mononuclear cells. Genomic DNA extraction from the blood cell samples was performed with the Qiagen DNeasy Blood Extraction Kit. As to this clone: Its antigen is still unknown. The record has no base qualities; no much larger clone is one base away.

Libraries were made using the immunoSEQ multiplex PCR assay. For the multiplex PCR, a mixture combining 60 forward primers for TCR Vbeta segments and 13 reverse primers for TCR Jbeta segments was used. The CDR3 region of rearranged TCR beta genes was amplified from genomic DNA by a multiplex PCR assay. Amplified TCR beta libraries were sequenced as 87-base-pair reads on the Illumina HiSeq System. For the original study's pipeline: Across the 500 to 750 repertoires, a later analysis counted 60 million to 90 million unique TCR beta chains, around 10 million of which were shared by at least two donors. Raw reads were error-corrected and collapsed into unique sequences with a nearest-neighbor algorithm that merged closely related sequences to remove PCR and sequencing errors. To assign V, D and J gene segments, CDR3 sequences were aligned to IMGT reference sequences. For a sequence to be retained, a match of at least six nucleotides was required to both a V gene segment and a J gene segment. A rearrangement counted as productive if the CDR3 had no stop codons and remained in frame with V and J, and every other rearrangement counted as non-productive. CDR3 was defined by IMGT convention, running from the second conserved V-encoded cysteine to the conserved J-encoded phenylalanine. The earlier analysis of roughly 590 of the donors excluded sequences that lacked an unambiguous match to a single V gene segment. An earlier analysis of just under 600 of the donors called V segments functional above 56.7% productive rearrangements and segregating when the between-donor standard deviation exceeded 5%. A statistical classification framework was built for diagnosing cytomegalovirus status from the catalog of TCR beta chain sequences. In a later analysis, V and J genes were assigned by comparing TCR nucleotide sequences against IMGT/GENE-DB human TR gene sequences. The TCRdist pipeline was used in a later analysis to assign CDR3 sequences and most-parsimonious VDJ recombination scenarios. In a later analysis, each TCR beta chain was defined by its CDR3 amino acid sequence together with its V-gene family, and reads without a unique V-gene family were excluded. In a later analysis, around 600 highly shared, low-generation-probability nucleotide sequences were removed to address suspected cross-contamination and a sequencing artifact. A later analysis calculated a clonal expansion index for each public chain from normalized within-repertoire ranks of inferred template counts. In a later analysis, generation probabilities were computed with a VDJ recombination model fitted to out-of-frame rearrangements, and the resulting probabilities were checked against IGoR. A later analysis scored TCR-TCR, TCR-HLA and TCR-CMV co-occurrence with hypergeometric tests, applying a repertoire-size bias correction to TCR pairs. To estimate false discovery rates, a later analysis permuted the HLA or CMV assignments 20 times. In a later analysis, co-occurring TCRs were grouped using DBSCAN, and TCRdist sequence similarity was added for clustering within HLA-allele-positive subsets. Repertoires with fewer than 30,000 or more than 120,000 public chains, plus five repertoires with anomalous nucleotide sharing, were excluded from co-occurrence clustering. What TCRdb holds here is the immuneACCESS table cut down to in-frame rearrangements. Part of the clones is not present; checked against another copy, under half of the missing clones reflect an unresolved V gene, and the others are unexplained. V and J calls and clone size come straight from that table; D and trimming were deduced from the DNA. The sample table shows roughly 150,000 clones, and around 84% are seen once. The top ten hold approximately 2.7% of the sample.

Germline trimming: 2 bases from V, 12 bases from J; junction bases outside gene matches: 5. The CDR3 measures 15 amino acids from cysteine to phenylalanine. The read is trimmed to its CDR3 DNA, 45 bases read in frame from base 1. CDR1 and CDR2 were assigned from the germline V gene as MNHNS and SASEGT. This TCR derives from a boy aged 2 to 10 in good health and CMV-seronegative. Material for sequencing was PBMCs. The sequence joins TRBV6-1 to TRBJ2-1; 15 middle bases align to TRBD2. The nucleotides read TGTGCCAGCAGTGAATACGGACTAGCGGGAGGGTGGCAGTTCTTC. It is translated as CASSEYGLAGGWQFF.